Listed below are T cell receptor beta chains from one sample, sequenced in a study of tumor-infiltrating lymphocytes in primary liver carcinoma. TCRdb called the multiplex PCR reads again in MiXCR, with one record for every CDR3 protein. In the table there are more than 90,000 distinct CDR3 sequences, more than 65% of which are singletons. Sequencing input: liver tumor tissue from sampling region 2. Receptors originate from a woman in her sixties with primary liver carcinoma and hepatitis B virus infection. Each CDR3 is given with its conserved first and last residue. Each record gives: clone size, J gene, D gene, V gene, CDR3 protein, CDR3 DNA. The D gene is left open where the match is weak. Not all rows give a size; the values are once, few, many and, for expanded clones, a class.

clone size: once; J gene: TRBJ2-5; D gene: NA; V gene: TRBV11-2; CDR3 protein: CASGLPGEGETQYF; CDR3 DNA: TGTGCCAGCGGCTTACCGGGAGAGGGAGAGACCCAGTACTTC
clone size: NA; J gene: TRBJ2-1; D gene: NA; V gene: TRBV28; CDR3 protein: CASSLRDNLFF; CDR3 DNA: TGTGCCAGCAGTCTCCGGGACAACCTGTTCTTC
clone size: NA; J gene: TRBJ2-5; D gene: TRBD2; V gene: TRBV10-3; CDR3 protein: CAISESGTSGEETQYF; CDR3 DNA: TGTGCCATCAGTGAGTCCGGGACTAGCGGGGAAGAGACTCAGTACTTC
clone size: NA; J gene: TRBJ2-1; D gene: NA; V gene: TRBV3-1; CDR3 protein: CASSQDPGGSYNEQFF; CDR3 DNA: TGTGCCAGCAGCCAAGATCCCGGAGGCTCCTACAATGAGCAGTTCTTC
clone size: NA; J gene: TRBJ2-5; D gene: NA; V gene: TRBV6-1; CDR3 protein: CASRVTCTGETQYF; CDR3 DNA: TGTGCCAGCAGAGTTACATGTACCGGAGAGACCCAGTACTTC
clone size: NA; J gene: TRBJ2-1; D gene: NA; V gene: TRBV11-2; CDR3 protein: CASSLLGDQGVQFF; CDR3 DNA: TGTGCCAGCAGCTTACTGGGGGACCAAGGGGTGCAGTTCTTC
clone size: NA; J gene: TRBJ1-6; D gene: NA; V gene: TRBV11-1; CDR3 protein: CTSSPPEAEDSPLHF; CDR3 DNA: TGTACTAGCAGCCCTCCCGAGGCGGAAGATTCACCCCTCCACTTC
clone size: NA; J gene: TRBJ1-5; D gene: NA; V gene: TRBV11-2; CDR3 protein: CASSPWTDMQHF; CDR3 DNA: TGTGCCAGCAGCCCCTGGACGGATATGCAGCATTTT
clone size: few; J gene: TRBJ2-5; D gene: NA; V gene: TRBV7-9; CDR3 protein: CASSLGTVQETQYF; CDR3 DNA: TGTGCCAGCAGCTTGGGCACGGTCCAAGAGACCCAGTACTTC
clone size: NA; J gene: TRBJ2-7; D gene: NA; V gene: TRBV28; CDR3 protein: CASSSIATYEQYF; CDR3 DNA: TGTGCCAGTAGTTCAATAGCGACCTACGAGCAGTACTTC
clone size: NA; J gene: TRBJ2-7; D gene: NA; V gene: TRBV11-3; CDR3 protein: CASSLGGREHEQYF; CDR3 DNA: TGCGCCAGCAGCTTAGGGGGGCGGGAGCACGAGCAGTACTTC
clone size: NA; J gene: TRBJ2-1; D gene: NA; V gene: TRBV24-1; CDR3 protein: CATSHFGRNNEQFF; CDR3 DNA: TGTGCCACCAGTCATTTCGGCAGAAACAATGAGCAGTTCTTC
clone size: once; J gene: TRBJ1-4; D gene: NA; V gene: TRBV10-3; CDR3 protein: CTISDAGSTNEKLFF; CDR3 DNA: TGTACCATCAGTGACGCCGGTTCGACTAATGAAAAACTGTTTTTT
clone size: many; J gene: TRBJ1-5; D gene: NA; V gene: TRBV28; CDR3 protein: CASRAGGAFNQPQHF; CDR3 DNA: TGTGCCAGCAGGGCCGGGGGGGCCTTCAATCAGCCCCAGCATTTT